This entry lists 30 T cell receptor beta chains sequenced from one sample in a study of cytomegalovirus exposure and HLA in healthy donors. This PCR relied on a set of 60 Vbeta primers and 13 Jbeta primers. The repertoire was sequenced with immunoSEQ multiplex PCR; TCRdb's copy has only in-frame clones and lacks some. The table has about 120,000 clones, approximately 80% seen once. Specimen: PBMCs. The origin of the receptors is a man between 18 and 35 years old in good health and CMV-seropositive.

The V gene is TRBV6-5, the J gene TRBJ1-2; tentatively, D is TRBD1 (6 bases). Germline V CDR1 and CDR2: MNHEY, SVGAGI. V gave up 1 base and J gave up 8 bases, with 17 bases separating them. This CDR3 comprises 15 residues. The CDR3 coding sequence is TGTGCCAGCAGTTACTACGGGACACCAAAGCAAGGCTACACCTTC. Translated, it gives CASSYYGTPKQGYTF.

This chain joins TRBV10-1 and TRBJ2-1, with 10 bases lining up with TRBD2. The CDR3 loop spans 16 amino acids. Trimming at V came to 11 bases and at J to 1 base, leaving 11 bases not matched to a gene. Germline CDR1 reads WNHNN; CDR2 reads SYGVQD (reference sequence). CDR3 sequence (DNA): TGCGCCGCCCGAAAGGGACTAGCGAAATCCTACAATGAGCAGTTCTTC. Protein: CAARKGLAKSYNEQFF.

This clone was seen only a few times. The chain links TRBV6-6 to TRBJ2-5, with D perhaps TRBD1 (6 bases). Germline-derived CDR1 and CDR2 are MNHNY and SVGAGI (reference sequence). Trimming pared 5 bases from V and 4 bases from J, leaving 8 bases between. This CDR3 contains 12 residues. The CDR3 DNA is TGTGCCAGCAGTGGGACATCAGAGACCCAGTACTTC. It is translated as CASSGTSETQYF.

The chain couples TRBV6-5 to TRBJ1-1; TRBD1 aligns across 10 bases. Looked up from germline, CDR1 is MNHEY and CDR2 is SVGAGI. The CDR3 runs 15 residues. Trimming at V came to 5 bases and at J to 11 bases, leaving 14 bases not matched to a gene. CDR3 sequence: CASSARTGGIIAAFF. The CDR3 DNA follows: TGTGCCAGCAGTGCCAGGACAGGGGGGATTATAGCGGCTTTCTTT.

The genes are TRBV5-1 and TRBJ1-1; D remains unclear. V lost 0 bases and J lost 4, with 13 bases in between. This CDR3 region has 15 residues. Looked up from germline, CDR1 is SGHRS and CDR2 is YFSETQ. The DNA for the CDR3 is TGCGCCAGCAGCTTGGTCCGGGGAGGTAGCACTGAAGCTTTCTTT. Its translation: CASSLVRGGSTEAFF.

The chain carries TRBV7-3 and TRBJ1-1; 10 bases map to TRBD1. Germline trimming cut 6 bases from V and 8 bases from J; bases unmatched to any gene: 6. The V gene's germline CDR1 is SGHTA and CDR2 FQGTGA. The length of the CDR3 is 13 residues. Here the CDR3 reads CASSDRTGGEAFF. CDR3 in DNA: TGTGCCAGCAGTGATCGGACAGGGGGGGAAGCTTTCTTT.

V usage is TRBV5-6 and J usage is TRBJ2-3; a weak D match, TRBD2 (5 bases). V shed 4 bases and J shed 2 bases, with 11 bases lying between them. Per the germline V gene, CDR1 is SGHDT and CDR2 is YYEEEE. The CDR3 length is 14 residues. The CDR3 sequence: CASSASTNTDTQYF. The CDR3 bases are TGTGCCAGCAGCGCTAGCACCAACACAGATACGCAGTATTTT.

This sequence joins TRBV4-1 and TRBJ2-1; 7 positions agree with TRBD2. Trimming took 2 bases from V and 4 from J; bases not matched to a gene: 14. The CDR3 has 18 amino acids. Germline V gene lookup returns CDR1 MGHRA and CDR2 YSYEKL. CDR3 DNA: TGCGCCAGCAGCCAAAACGGTCGGGGCGGGGGAGAATACAATGAGCAGTTCTTC. Amino acid sequence: CASSQNGRGGGEYNEQFF.

This clone is a singleton in its sample. The V and J genes are TRBV19 and TRBJ2-7; D is possibly TRBD2 (5 bases). Trimming stripped 5 bases from V and 12 bases from J, with 17 bases between. Germline V CDR1 and CDR2: LNHDA, SQIVND (reference sequence). The CDR3 extends over 12 amino acids. As DNA, the CDR3 is TGTGCCAGTAGTCCCGTGATGGGAGATCCGTACTTC. Translated: CASSPVMGDPYF.

On this clone: The junction and the germline gene differ at one end; a read error may be behind it. The chain recombines TRBV5-1 with TRBJ2-6; weak D call: TRBD1 (5 bases). Germline-derived CDR1 and CDR2 are SGHRS and YFSETQ. This CDR3 is built from 17 residues. The CDR3 nucleotides are TGCGCCAGCACCTCGGGCCGGGCCAGCTCTGGGGCCAACGGCCTGACTTTC. Encoded protein: CASTSGRASSGANGLTF.

The V gene is TRBV6-5, the J gene TRBJ2-7; TRBD2 is a possible D gene (5 bases). CDR1 and CDR2 (germline): MNHEY, SVGAGI. The length of the CDR3 is 15 residues. V was trimmed by 6 bases and J by 2 bases, leaving 17 bases between them. Written as DNA, the CDR3 is TGTGCCAGCAGCTATAATGAGGGCGTAACCTACGAGCAGTACTTC. Amino acid sequence: CASSYNEGVTYEQYF.

This rearrangement joins TRBV7-9 to TRBJ1-4; tentatively, D is TRBD1 (6 bases). Trimming pared 3 bases from V and 6 bases from J, leaving 14 bases between. Germline loops: CDR1 SEHNR, CDR2 FQNEAQ (reference sequence). This CDR3 is 15 amino acids long. The DNA for the CDR3 is TGTGCCAGCAGCTTCATAGGGGGTGGCGATGAAAAACTGTTTTTT. It encodes CASSFIGGGDEKLFF.

This clone has just a few counts. The chain has TRBV19 and TRBJ1-1; D is ambiguous. The germline V gene encodes CDR1 LNHDA and CDR2 SQIVND (reference sequence). Trimming took off 5 bases at V and 4 bases at J, with 11 bases between the two ends. The CDR3 runs 13 residues. CDR3 sequence: CASSVEGVTEAFF. CDR3 DNA sequence: TGTGCCAGTAGTGTTGAGGGTGTCACTGAAGCTTTCTTT.

V gene TRBV5-1 combines with J gene TRBJ1-5; perhaps TRBD1 as D (5 bases). The CDR3 is 14 amino acids. The germline V gene encodes CDR1 SGHRS and CDR2 YFSETQ. V gave up 7 bases and J gave up 4 bases, with 15 bases separating them. In DNA form, the CDR3 reads TGCGCCAGCCACCTATGGGGCACAAATCAGCCCCAGCATTTT. It specifies CASHLWGTNQPQHF. Full variable domain (rest looked up from reference TRBV5-1 and TRBJ1-5): KAGVTQTPRYLIKTRGQQVTLSCSPISGHRSVSWYQQTPGQGLQFLFEYFSETQRNKGNFPGRFSGRQFSNSRSEMNVSTLELGDSALYLCASHLWGTNQPQHFGDGTRLSIL.

The chain carries TRBV15 and TRBJ2-1, with TRBD1 as a possible D gene (7 bases). The germline CDR1 and CDR2 sequences are LNHNV and YYDKDF (reference sequence). The CDR3 extends over 19 amino acids. Trimming removed 0 bases at V and 3 bases at J, with 21 bases between. CDR3 nucleotides: TGTGCCACCAGCAGAGATCTCCTCGGCGGGACAGCGAACTACAATGAGCAGTTCTTC. Protein product: CATSRDLLGGTANYNEQFF.

In regard to this clone: One end of the junction varies from germline; a read error may be responsible. The chain has TRBV6-5 and TRBJ2-7; a weak D match, TRBD1 (6 bases). The CDR3 consists of 14 residues. CDR1 and CDR2 (germline): MNHEY, SVGAGI. In nucleotides, the CDR3 is TGTGCCAGCAGTTACTCGACAGGCCCCTACGAGCAGTGCTTC. Residues: CASSYSTGPYEQCF.

The V call is TRBV6-5, the J call TRBJ1-1, with no clear D. Deletions cut 5 bases from V and 0 bases from J, with 7 bases between. This CDR3 is built from 13 residues. In germline, CDR1 is MNHEY, CDR2 SVGAGI. The DNA of the CDR3 is TGTGCCAGCAGTGTTCAGATGAACACTGAAGCTTTCTTT. It encodes CASSVQMNTEAFF.

This rearrangement joins TRBV5-1 to TRBJ2-7, with TRBD1 matching 8 bases. After removal of 4 bases from V and 0 bases from J, the junction contained 6 bases not matched to a gene. The germline V gene has CDR1 SGHRS and CDR2 YFSETQ. There are 15 residues in the CDR3. This chain's CDR3 is CASSADRVGSYEQYF. The CDR3, as DNA: TGCGCCAGCAGCGCGGACAGGGTAGGCTCCTACGAGCAGTACTTC.

This clone is a singleton in its sample. The rearrangement uses TRBV15 and TRBJ2-1; 7 nucleotides match TRBD1. Germline V gene sequence: CDR1 LNHNV, CDR2 YYDKDF (reference sequence). J gave up 5 bases and V 1 base, and 5 bases lay outside the gene matches. The CDR3 sequence is 15 residues long. CDR3 nucleotides: TGTGCCACCAGCAGAGTGGGGGACAGCGACAATGAGCAGTTCTTC. Amino acids: CATSRVGDSDNEQFF.

A remark on this clone: One end of the junction does not line up with germline, which may come from a read error. The chain recombines TRBV7-9 with TRBJ1-2; 8 bases line up with TRBD1. This CDR3 has 17 residues. Looked up from germline, CDR1 is SEHNR and CDR2 is FQNEAQ (reference sequence). CDR3 sequence (DNA): TGTTCCAGCAGCTTGCCCTTAACAGGGGGATCTACCTATGGCTACACCTTC. Translated, it gives CSSSLPLTGGSTYGYTF.

The V call is TRBV10-1, the J call TRBJ1-1; D not certain. Per the germline V gene, CDR1 is WNHNN and CDR2 is SYGVQD (reference sequence). This CDR3 spans 14 amino acids. Trimming left V 10 bases short and J 0 bases short, with 15 bases between. CDR3 region: CATHIVLMNTEAFF. The CDR3 DNA reads TGCGCCACCCACATTGTGCTCATGAACACTGAAGCTTTCTTT.

The rearrangement joins TRBV27 to TRBJ1-2; the D gene is possibly TRBD1 (5 bases). The V gene's germline CDR1 is MNHEY and CDR2 SMNVEV (reference sequence). The CDR3 is 13 amino acids. V lost 4 bases to trimming and J lost 2 bases, with 8 bases between them. Written as DNA, the CDR3 is TGTGCCAGCAGTTCGCAGGGAAACTATGGCTACACCTTC. The encoded protein is CASSSQGNYGYTF.

The gene calls are TRBV19 and TRBJ1-5, with 8 bases fitting TRBD1. Germline loops: CDR1 LNHDA, CDR2 SQIVND (reference sequence). There are 14 residues in the CDR3. Trimming removed 6 bases from V and 5 bases from J; junction bases left unmatched: 6. CDR3 sequence reads: CASRRQGNHQPQHF. The CDR3 DNA reads TGTGCCAGTAGGAGACAGGGGAATCATCAGCCCCAGCATTTT. Filled out from reference TRBV19 and TRBJ1-5, the complete variable domain reads DGGITQSPKYLFRKEGQNVTLSCEQNLNHDAMYWYRQDPGQGLRLIYYSQIVNDFQKGDIAEGYSVSREKKESFPLTVTSAQKNPTAFYLCASRRQGNHQPQHFGDGTRLSIL.

V usage is TRBV5-4 and J usage is TRBJ1-4, with a weak D call TRBD1 (5 bases). The V and J ends lost 1 base and 5 bases respectively, with 12 bases between them. Germline-derived CDR1 and CDR2 are SGHNT and YYREEE (reference sequence). The CDR3 totals 15 residues. DNA of the CDR3: TGTGCCAGCAGCTTGTCTTCAGGGAGGAATGAAAAACTGTTTTTT. It specifies CASSLSSGRNEKLFF.

The rearrangement joins TRBV10-3 to TRBJ1-6; no definite D call. Germline V gives CDR1 ENHRY, CDR2 SYGVKD. There are 12 residues in the CDR3. Deletions cut 11 bases from V and 9 bases from J, with 14 bases between. For the CDR3, the DNA is TGTGCCGTTAGCCGGCAAGGTTCACCCCTCCACTTT. Its translation: CAVSRQGSPLHF.

CDR3 sequence: CASSRLLAGGYNEQFF. Here the CDR3 DNA reads TGTGCCAGCAGCCGCCTACTAGCGGGGGGATACAATGAGCAGTTCTTC. V usage is TRBV7-2 and J usage is TRBJ2-1; 12 bases are a match to TRBD2. Germline-derived CDR1 and CDR2 are SGHTA and FQGNSA. Trimming removed 5 bases from V and 4 bases from J; junction bases left unmatched: 6. This CDR3 has 16 residues.

The chain couples TRBV11-3 to TRBJ2-1; a possible D gene is TRBD1 (5 bases). CDR1 is SGHNT and CDR2 is YENEEA in the germline V gene. This CDR3 contains 13 residues. The V gene lost 3 bases and the J gene lost 3 bases, with 6 bases spanning the gap. The DNA for the CDR3 is TGTGCCAGCAGCTTGGGGCTCTACAATGAGCAGTTCTTC. It specifies CASSLGLYNEQFF. The whole variable domain, remainder taken from reference TRBV11-3 and TRBJ2-1, is EAGVVQSPRYKIIEKKQPVAFWCNPISGHNTLYWYLQNLGQGPELLIRYENEEAVDDSQLPKDRFSAERLKGVDSTLKIQPAELGDSAVYLCASSLGLYNEQFFGPGTRLTVL.

The CDR3 coding sequence is TGTGCCAGCAGCTTGACAACGGGATCGGATACGCAGTATTTT. Its protein is CASSLTTGSDTQYF. The chain links TRBV5-4 to TRBJ2-3, with D perhaps TRBD2 (5 bases). The V gene lost 1 base and the J gene lost 6 bases, with 12 bases spanning the gap. Per the germline V gene, CDR1 is SGHNT and CDR2 is YYREEE (reference sequence). The CDR3 totals 14 residues.

The chain employs TRBV30 and TRBJ1-2; 7 positions agree with TRBD1. The CDR3 is 13 amino acids. CDR1 GTSNPN and CDR2 SVGIG come from the germline V gene (reference sequence). Trimming at V came to 1 base and at J to 3 bases, leaving 2 bases not matched to a gene. CDR3 coding DNA: TGTGCCTGGAGTGAACAGGGGCACTATGGCTACACCTTC. Protein product: CAWSEQGHYGYTF.

This chain links TRBV5-1 with TRBJ1-4, with 7 positions matching TRBD1. The CDR3 covers 13 residues. V lost 4 bases, J lost 8 bases, and 5 bases stayed unmatched. Germline V gene sequence: CDR1 SGHRS, CDR2 YFSETQ. CDR3 bases: TGCGCCAGCAGCGTGGGACAGCCGGAAAAACTGTTTTTT. This gives the protein CASSVGQPEKLFF. Filled out from reference TRBV5-1 and TRBJ1-4, the complete variable domain reads KAGVTQTPRYLIKTRGQQVTLSCSPISGHRSVSWYQQTPGQGLQFLFEYFSETQRNKGNFPGRFSGRQFSNSRSEMNVSTLELGDSALYLCASSVGQPEKLFFGSGTQLSVL.